Sequencing of this T cell receptor beta chain was carried out in a study of T cells in Graves' hyperthyroidism and ophthalmopathy. Study conclusions and caveats: Ophthalmopathy prediction by the model preceded onset by a median about 6.8 months. Peripheral blood also featured most of the thyroid clonotypes expanded above 0.001.

Template material for amplifying TCR beta CDR3 regions consisted of RNA transcripts. TCR CDR3 regions were first amplified by RT-PCR with HTBI primers. One entry per CDR3 protein, called by TCRdb with MiXCR from the multiplex PCR reads. The repertoire holds hundreds of thousands of distinct CDR3 sequences, with around 15% as singletons. This clonotype was found many times. Its target is not known. Its ends do not fully match the called genes, so a read error is possible. Exclusion followed for patients with uncontrolled infection, other autoimmune disease, pregnancy or lactation. The clonotype comes from a woman under 30 with Graves' hyperthyroidism. Specimen: blood.

CDR3 sequence reads: CASSPLEADGNTIHF. CDR3 DNA sequence: TGTGCCAGCTCACCTTTAGAGGCAGACGGAAACACCATACATTTT. The chain joins TRBV18 to TRBJ1-3; D remains ambiguous. The CDR3 extends over 15 amino acids. Germline CDR1 reads KGHSH; CDR2 reads LQKENI.